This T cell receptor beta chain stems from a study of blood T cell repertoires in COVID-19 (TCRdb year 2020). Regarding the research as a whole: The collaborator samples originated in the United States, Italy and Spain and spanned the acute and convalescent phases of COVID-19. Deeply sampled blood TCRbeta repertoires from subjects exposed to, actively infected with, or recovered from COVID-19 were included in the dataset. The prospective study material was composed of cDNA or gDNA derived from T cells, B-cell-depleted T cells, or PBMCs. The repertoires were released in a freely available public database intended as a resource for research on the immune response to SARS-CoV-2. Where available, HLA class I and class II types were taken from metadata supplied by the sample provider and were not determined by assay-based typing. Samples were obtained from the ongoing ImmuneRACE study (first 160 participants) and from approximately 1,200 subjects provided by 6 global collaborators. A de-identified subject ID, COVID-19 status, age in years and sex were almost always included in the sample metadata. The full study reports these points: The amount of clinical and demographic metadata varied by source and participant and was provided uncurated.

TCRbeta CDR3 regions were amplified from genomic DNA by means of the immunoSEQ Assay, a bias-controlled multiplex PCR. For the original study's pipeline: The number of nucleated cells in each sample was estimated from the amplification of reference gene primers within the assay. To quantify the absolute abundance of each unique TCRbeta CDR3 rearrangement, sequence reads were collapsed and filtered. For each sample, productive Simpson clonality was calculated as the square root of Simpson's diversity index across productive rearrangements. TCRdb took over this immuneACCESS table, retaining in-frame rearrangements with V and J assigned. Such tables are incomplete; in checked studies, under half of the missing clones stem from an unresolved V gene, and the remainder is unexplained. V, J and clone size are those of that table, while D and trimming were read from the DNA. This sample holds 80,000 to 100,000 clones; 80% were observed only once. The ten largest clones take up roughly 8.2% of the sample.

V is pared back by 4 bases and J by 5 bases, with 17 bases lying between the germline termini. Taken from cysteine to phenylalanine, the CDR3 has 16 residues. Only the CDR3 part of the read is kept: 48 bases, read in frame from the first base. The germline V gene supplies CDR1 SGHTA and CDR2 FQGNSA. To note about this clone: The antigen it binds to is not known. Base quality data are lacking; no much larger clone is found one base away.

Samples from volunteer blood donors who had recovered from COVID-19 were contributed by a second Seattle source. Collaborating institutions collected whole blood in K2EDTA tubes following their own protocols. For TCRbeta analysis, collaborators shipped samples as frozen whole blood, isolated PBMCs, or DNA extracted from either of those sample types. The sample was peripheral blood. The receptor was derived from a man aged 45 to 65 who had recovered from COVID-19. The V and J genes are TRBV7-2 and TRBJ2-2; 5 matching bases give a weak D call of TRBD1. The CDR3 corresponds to CASSSRAQGNTGELFF. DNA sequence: TGTGCCAGCAGCTCCCGGGCCCAGGGTAATACCGGGGAGCTGTTTTTT.